These 14 T cell receptor beta chains were sequenced from one sample in a study of a mutant IDH1 vaccine in newly diagnosed glioma. Time point here: week 11, during vaccination. In every dose of vaccine, 300 ug of mutant IDH1 20-mer peptide was given alongside topical imiquimod. The assay was immunoSEQ multiplex PCR, and TCRdb's table has in-frame clones only and misses some. The profile shows fewer than 75,000 clones, 65% to 85% of them singletons. These TCRs are of unknown antigen specificity. Sample: PBMCs, taken from a glioma patient whose treatment included an IDH1 peptide vaccine. The receptors were sampled from a woman in her forties or fifties with glioma.

The J gene is TRBJ2-3, the V gene TRBV6-6; possible D gene TRBD2, 5 bases. Germline assignment: CDR1 MNHNY and CDR2 SVGAGI (reference sequence). V lost 0 bases and J lost 4, with 8 bases in between. The CDR3 has 14 amino acids. For the CDR3, the DNA is TGTGCCAGCAGTTACTCGAGGGCACCAGATACGCAGTATTTT. It translates to CASSYSRAPDTQYF.

This clone was picked up a small number of times. The rearrangement links TRBV10-1 to TRBJ1-5; no definite D call. The germline gives CDR1 WNHNN, CDR2 SYGVQD (reference sequence). V lost 2 bases and J lost 7, with 6 bases in between. This CDR3 is 12 amino acids long. The DNA of the CDR3 is TGCGCCAGCAGTGAGCCGGGGCAGCCCCAGCATTTT. Translation gives CASSEPGQPQHF.

This chain joins TRBV29-1 and TRBJ1-1; perhaps TRBD1 as D (5 bases). V lost 5 bases, J lost 4 bases, and 11 bases lay in between. Germline V gene sequence: CDR1 SQVTM, CDR2 ANQGSEA. The CDR3 totals 12 residues. CDR3 in amino acids: CSVQGSGTEAFF. The CDR3 DNA is TGCAGCGTTCAGGGTAGTGGCACTGAAGCTTTCTTT. Variable domain in full (rest from reference TRBV29-1 and TRBJ1-1): SAVISQKPSRDICQRGTSLTIQCQVDSQVTMMFWYRQQPGQSLTLIATANQGSEATYESGFVIDKFPISRPNLTFSTLTVSNMSPEDSSIYLCSVQGSGTEAFFGQGTRLTVV.

The chain has TRBV2 and TRBJ1-1; 7 positions agree with TRBD1. The CDR3 sequence is 14 residues long. Per germline, CDR1 SNHLY and CDR2 FYNNEI. The J segment lost 5 bases and the V segment lost 1 base, leaving 4 bases of the junction unmatched. CDR3 in DNA: TGTGCCAGCAGTGAAGTGACAGGGAGTACTGAAGCTTTCTTT. Translated: CASSEVTGSTEAFF.

In its sample, this clone was seen a few times. The J gene is TRBJ1-1, the V gene TRBV6-5, with D perhaps matching TRBD1 (6 bases). This CDR3 contains 11 residues. Trimming removed 6 bases at V and 8 bases at J, with 10 bases between. CDR1 is MNHEY and CDR2 is SVGAGI in the germline V gene. CDR3 region: CASRTDREAFF. In DNA form, the CDR3 reads TGTGCCAGCAGGACCGACAGGGAAGCTTTCTTT.

This clone was observed once. The chain employs TRBV28 and TRBJ2-7, with unresolved D. The CDR3 is 14 residues long. Germline V gene sequence: CDR1 MDHEN, CDR2 SYDVKM. V lost 6 bases, J lost 3 bases, and 15 bases lay in between. In DNA form, the CDR3 reads TGTGCCAGCAGCGCAGACGGGTCACTCTACGAGCAGTACTTC. Encoded protein: CASSADGSLYEQYF.

CDR3 DNA sequence: TGTGCCAGCAGCCTCTACGAGCAGTACTTC. It encodes CASSLYEQYF. This rearrangement joins TRBV27 to TRBJ2-7, with D unresolved. The CDR3 consists of 10 residues. Per germline, CDR1 MNHEY and CDR2 SMNVEV (reference sequence). V lost 6 bases to trimming and J lost 3 bases, with 3 bases between them.

This clone was observed once. In nucleotides, the CDR3 is TGCAGCGTTTCCACAGGGGGTAGCACTGAAGCTTTCTTT. It translates to CSVSTGGSTEAFF. V and J are TRBV29-1 and TRBJ1-1, with TRBD1 identical over 8 bases. V lost 5 bases and J lost 4; bases outside the gene matches: 6. This CDR3 comprises 13 residues. Germline V gene lookup returns CDR1 SQVTM and CDR2 ANQGSEA.

The chain is built from TRBV5-6 and TRBJ2-5, with a weak D call TRBD2 (5 bases). V was pared by 1 base and J by 1 base, with 17 bases between. The CDR3 runs to 17 residues. Germline loops: CDR1 SGHDT, CDR2 YYEEEE. The CDR3 is CASSLRRAQWGQETQYF. In DNA, the CDR3 is TGTGCCAGCAGCTTGAGGCGGGCCCAATGGGGCCAAGAGACCCAGTACTTC.

CDR3 nucleotide sequence: TGTGCCAGCAGCTTAGGACAGGCCTCTGGCTACACCTTC. It translates to CASSLGQASGYTF. This chain joins TRBV5-6 and TRBJ1-2; 7 nucleotides line up with TRBD1. With 2 bases clipped from V and 7 bases from J, the junction kept 5 bases outside the gene matches. The CDR3 is 13 residues long. Germline CDR1 reads SGHDT; CDR2 reads YYEEEE.

This clone appeared a single time. This sequence joins TRBV19 and TRBJ2-7; D perhaps matches TRBD1 (5 bases). Germline CDR1 reads LNHDA; CDR2 reads SQIVND (reference sequence). There are 13 residues in the CDR3. Trimming shortened V by 10 bases and J by 2 bases, and 15 bases separated the two germline ends. In DNA form, the CDR3 reads TGTGCCACCACAGGACGGCTAACCTACGAGCAGTACTTC. Its protein is CATTGRLTYEQYF.

The chain links TRBV7-8 to TRBJ2-2, with 7 bases that match TRBD2. This CDR3 region has 15 residues. In germline, CDR1 is SGHVS, CDR2 FQNEAQ. J gave up 4 bases and V 3 bases, and 5 bases lay outside the gene matches. The CDR3 DNA sequence: TGTGCCAGCAGCTTTGCTAGCGGTATCACCGGGGAGCTGTTTTTT. It codes for CASSFASGITGELFF.

The rearrangement links TRBV19 to TRBJ1-1; the D gene is possibly TRBD1 (6 bases). Trimming removed 8 bases from V and 0 bases from J, with 10 bases in between. CDR3 length: 13 amino acids. The germline V gene has CDR1 LNHDA and CDR2 SQIVND (reference sequence). The CDR3 here is CASSQGLNTEAFF. CDR3 DNA sequence: TGTGCCAGTTCCCAGGGGCTGAACACTGAAGCTTTCTTT.

This clone came up once. The V and J genes are TRBV29-1 and TRBJ2-2; D is ambiguous. V lost 5 bases to trimming and J lost 2 bases, with 12 bases between them. Germline assignment: CDR1 SQVTM and CDR2 ANQGSEA. This CDR3 has 14 residues. CDR3 sequence: CSVYSPLNTGELFF. CDR3 sequence (DNA): TGCAGCGTTTATAGCCCGCTTAACACCGGGGAGCTGTTTTTT.